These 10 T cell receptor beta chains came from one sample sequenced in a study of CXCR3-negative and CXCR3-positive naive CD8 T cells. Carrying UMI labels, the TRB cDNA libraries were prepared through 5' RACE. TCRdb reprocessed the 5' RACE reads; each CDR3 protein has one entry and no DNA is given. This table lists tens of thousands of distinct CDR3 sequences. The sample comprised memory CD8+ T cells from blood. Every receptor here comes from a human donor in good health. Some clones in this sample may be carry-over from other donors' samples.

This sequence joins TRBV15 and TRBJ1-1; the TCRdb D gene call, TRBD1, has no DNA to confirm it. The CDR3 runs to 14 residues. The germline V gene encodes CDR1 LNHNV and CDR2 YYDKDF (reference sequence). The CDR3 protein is CATSRAGGFPEAFF.

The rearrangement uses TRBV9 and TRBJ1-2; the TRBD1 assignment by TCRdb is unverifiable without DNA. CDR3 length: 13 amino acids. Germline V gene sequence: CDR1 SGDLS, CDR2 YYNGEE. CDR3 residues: CASSADSSRGYTF.

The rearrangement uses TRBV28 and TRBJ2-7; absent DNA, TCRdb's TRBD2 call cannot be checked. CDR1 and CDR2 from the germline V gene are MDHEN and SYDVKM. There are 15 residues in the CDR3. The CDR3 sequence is CASSYSGRAADEQYF.

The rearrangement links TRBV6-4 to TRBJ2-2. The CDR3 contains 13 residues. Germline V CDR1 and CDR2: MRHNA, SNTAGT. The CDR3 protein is CASSETNTGELFF.

The CDR3 region is CSARGYRSALYEQYF. The V gene is TRBV20-1, the J gene TRBJ2-7; TCRdb lists TRBD1, though no DNA is available to test this call. The germline V gene encodes CDR1 DFQATT and CDR2 SNEGSKA (reference sequence). This CDR3 contains 15 residues.

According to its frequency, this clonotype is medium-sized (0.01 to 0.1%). The CDR3 here is CASSLRVGRRPNTGELFF. The rearrangement joins TRBV5-5 to TRBJ2-2; absent DNA, TCRdb's TRBD1 call cannot be checked. CDR3 length: 18 amino acids. CDR1 is SGHKS and CDR2 is YYEKEE in the germline V gene (reference sequence).

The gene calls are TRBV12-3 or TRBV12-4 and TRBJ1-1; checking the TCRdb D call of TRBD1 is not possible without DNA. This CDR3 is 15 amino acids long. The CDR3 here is CAIRVLLTRGTEAFF.

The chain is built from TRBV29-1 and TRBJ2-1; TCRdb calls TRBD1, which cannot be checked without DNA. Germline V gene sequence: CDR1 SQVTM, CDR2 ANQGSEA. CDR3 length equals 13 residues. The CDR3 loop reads CSVEVPTSNEQFF.

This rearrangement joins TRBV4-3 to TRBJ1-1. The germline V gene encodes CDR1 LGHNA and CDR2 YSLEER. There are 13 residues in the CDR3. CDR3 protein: CASSQGDITEAFF.

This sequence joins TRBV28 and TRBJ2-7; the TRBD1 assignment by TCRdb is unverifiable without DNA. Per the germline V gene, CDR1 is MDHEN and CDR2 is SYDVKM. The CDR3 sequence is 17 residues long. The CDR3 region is CASSSGQVLPGVYEQYF. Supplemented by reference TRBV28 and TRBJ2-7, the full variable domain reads DVKVTQSSRYLVKRTGEKVFLECVQDMDHENMFWYRQDPGLGLRLIYFSYDVKMKEKGDIPEGYSVSREKKERFSLILESASTNQTSMYLCASSSGQVLPGVYEQYFGPGTRLTVT.